This T cell receptor beta chain originates from a study of blood T cells in healthy people across ages. For the second PCR, which ran for about 7 to 11 cycles, a sample-barcoded 5' primer and a J-beta primer mix were used. Every single cDNA molecule received a tag from a template-switch adaptor with 12 random nucleotides. TCRdb processed the 5' RACE reads anew with MiXCR; each CDR3 protein has one entry. The sample consists of 1.8 million or so distinct CDR3 sequences, about 39% of them appearing once. CDR3 length: 12 amino acids. Germline assignment: CDR1 DFQATT and CDR2 SNEGSKA (reference sequence). The V and J ends lost 3 bases and 8 bases respectively, with 11 bases between them. Each donor supplied ten milliliters of peripheral blood. Each sample used at least 6.5 million PBMCs.

Material for sequencing was blood. The V call is TRBV20-1, the J call TRBJ2-1; no clear D. The TCR originated in a human donor in good health. Here the CDR3 DNA reads TGCAGTGCTAGCCAACGTCAGGATGAGCAGTTCTTC. Translation gives CSASQRQDEQFF.